This TCR beta chain is from a study of technical replicates of blood from a handful of donors. Clones were sequenced by immunoSEQ multiplex PCR, and TCRdb holds only the in-frame ones, with some missing. Of tens of thousands of clones listed, about 96% were seen once; the top ten hold roughly 0.34%. V was cut by 0 bases and J by 2 bases, with 13 bases left in between. This CDR3 has 16 amino acids. The germline gives CDR1 SNHLY, CDR2 FYNNEI. The sequencing sample was made of T cells isolated from PBMCs. This chain connects TRBV2 to TRBJ1-1; D gene ambiguous. This TCR was recovered from a human donor in good health. The CDR3 region has the DNA TGTGCCAGCAGTGAAGCGCTTAGGGAGATCAACACTGAAGCTTTCTTT. Protein: CASSEALREINTEAFF.